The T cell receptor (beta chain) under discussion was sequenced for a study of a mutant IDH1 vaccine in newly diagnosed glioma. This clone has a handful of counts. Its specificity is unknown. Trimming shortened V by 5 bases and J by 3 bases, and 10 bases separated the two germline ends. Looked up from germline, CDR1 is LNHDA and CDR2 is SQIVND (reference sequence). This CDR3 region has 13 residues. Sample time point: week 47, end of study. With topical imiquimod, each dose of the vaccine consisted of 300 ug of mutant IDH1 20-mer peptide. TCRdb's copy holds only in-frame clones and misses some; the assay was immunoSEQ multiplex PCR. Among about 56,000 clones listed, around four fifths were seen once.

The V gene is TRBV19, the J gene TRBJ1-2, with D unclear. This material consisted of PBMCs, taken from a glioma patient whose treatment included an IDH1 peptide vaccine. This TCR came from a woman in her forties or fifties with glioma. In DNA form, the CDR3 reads TGTGCCAGTAGTCTTCCGAGGGACTATGGCTACACCTTC. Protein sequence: CASSLPRDYGYTF.